The next 24 T cell receptor beta chains were all read from a single sample in a study of blood T cell repertoires in COVID-19. Libraries were prepared by immunoSEQ multiplex PCR; TCRdb keeps only in-frame clonotypes and omits some of them. The sample holds 200,000 to 300,000 clones, approximately 89% seen once. Sequenced: PBMCs or T cells enriched from blood (not recorded which). These receptors were taken from a middle-aged woman with acute COVID-19.

V gene TRBV3-1 (or the pseudogene TRBV3-2) combines with J gene TRBJ1-1, with TRBD1 matching over 9 bases. This CDR3 is built from 13 residues. With 5 bases clipped from V and 4 bases from J, the junction kept 2 bases outside the gene matches. CDR1 and CDR2 (germline): LGHDT, YNNKEL (reference sequence). The CDR3 spells CASSLTGGTEAFF. CDR3 sequence (DNA): TGTGCCAGCAGCTTGACAGGGGGCACTGAAGCTTTCTTT.

This rearrangement joins TRBV7-3 to TRBJ1-1; D remains unclear. The CDR3 runs to 13 residues. The ends were cut back, 5 bases at V and 5 bases at J, with 12 bases in the middle. Germline values: CDR1 SGHTA, CDR2 FQGTGA. DNA for the CDR3: TGTGCCAGCAGCGTCCGTGAGGAGACTGAAGCTTTCTTT. Amino acid sequence: CASSVREETEAFF. Full variable domain (rest looked up from reference TRBV7-3 and TRBJ1-1): GAGVSQTPSNKVTEKGKYVELRCDPISGHTALYWYRQSLGQGPEFLIYFQGTGAADDSGLPNDRFFAVRPEGSVSTLKIQRTERGDSAVYLCASSVREETEAFFGQGTRLTVV.

V and J are TRBV28 and TRBJ2-1; 11 positions match TRBD2. CDR1 and CDR2 from the germline V gene are MDHEN and SYDVKM. This CDR3 is built from 14 residues. With V trimmed by 2 bases and J by 12 bases, 6 bases remained unmatched. The CDR3: CASSLPEGLAVQFF. The CDR3, as DNA: TGTGCCAGCAGTTTACCAGAGGGACTAGCGGTGCAGTTCTTC.

V is TRBV28 and J is TRBJ2-1; 7 bases agree with TRBD1. The trim removed 5 bases at V and 7 bases at J, leaving 8 bases unmatched. The germline CDR1 and CDR2 sequences are MDHEN and SYDVKM. This CDR3 is built from 14 residues. The CDR3 DNA is TGTGCCAGCAGTGCACATTCGACAGGGAATGAGCAGTTCTTC. This encodes CASSAHSTGNEQFF.

This clone was found a few times. This chain uses TRBV5-8 with TRBJ1-2, with D perhaps TRBD1 (5 bases). The length of the CDR3 is 13 residues. Between the trimmed V and J ends, which lost 0 bases and 7 bases, there was a span of 10 bases. The germline CDR1 and CDR2 sequences are SGHTS and YDEGEE. The CDR3 region has the DNA TGTGCCAGCAGCTTGGCCTACGACAGTGGCTACACCTTC. Protein product: CASSLAYDSGYTF.

The V gene is TRBV5-8, the J gene TRBJ1-2; possibly TRBD1 for D (6 bases). The CDR3 totals 13 residues. The V end lost 4 bases, the J end lost 8 bases, and 15 bases lay between the germline ends. Germline V gene sequence: CDR1 SGHTS, CDR2 YDEGEE. Here the CDR3 DNA reads TGTGCCAGCAGCCTACAGGGTAGGGAAGGCTACACCTTC. Its protein product is CASSLQGREGYTF.

The chain combines TRBV25-1 with TRBJ2-2, with 9 nucleotides matching TRBD1. With 4 bases clipped from V and 6 bases from J, the junction kept 9 bases outside the gene matches. From germline, CDR1 is MGHDK and CDR2 SYGVNS. The CDR3 is 16 amino acids. The CDR3 reads CASSVHTGGVAGELFF. CDR3 nucleotides: TGTGCCAGCAGTGTCCATACAGGGGGCGTAGCCGGGGAGCTGTTTTTT.

The genes are TRBV11-2 and TRBJ1-2, with a tentative D call TRBD1 (5 bases). Trimming took off 4 bases at V and 3 bases at J, with 18 bases between the two ends. This CDR3 region has 16 residues. Germline CDR1 is SGHAT and CDR2 is FQNNGV. The CDR3 DNA reads TGTGCCAGCAGCTCGAATGCCGACAGCGCTGACTATGGCTACACCTTC. The encoded protein is CASSSNADSADYGYTF.

This chain connects TRBV7-2 to TRBJ1-5; 9 bases are a match to TRBD1. CDR1 is SGHTA, CDR2 FQGNSA, per germline. Losses at the gene ends were 4 bases for V and 6 bases for J; bases not matched to a gene: 4. The CDR3 totals 14 residues. The CDR3 region is CASSSGQGFQPQHF. Here the CDR3 DNA reads TGTGCCAGCAGCTCGGGACAGGGATTTCAGCCCCAGCATTTT.

The sample holds one count of this clone. The chain carries TRBV18 and TRBJ2-3, with TRBD2 identical over 15 bases. The CDR3 runs 18 residues. From germline, CDR1 is KGHSH and CDR2 LQKENI. V lost 3 bases to trimming and J lost 0 bases; unmatched junction nucleotides: 4. DNA of the CDR3: TGTGCCAGCTCACCGGGACTAGCGGGAGGTCCTAGCACAGATACGCAGTATTTT. This gives the protein CASSPGLAGGPSTDTQYF.

This chain uses TRBV14 with TRBJ2-6; D gene ambiguous. Germline V gives CDR1 SGHDN, CDR2 FVKESK. Trimming pared 3 bases from V and 0 bases from J, leaving 3 bases between. The length of the CDR3 is 14 residues. In DNA, the CDR3 is TGTGCCAGCAGCCACATCTCTGGGGCCAACGTCCTGACTTTC. Translating it yields CASSHISGANVLTF. The full variable domain, rest sourced from reference TRBV14 and TRBJ2-6, is EAGVTQFPSHSVIEKGQTVTLRCDPISGHDNLYWYRRVMGKEIKFLLHFVKESKQDESGMPNNRFLAERTGGTYSTLKVQPAELEDSGVYFCASSHISGANVLTFGAGSRLTVL.

The J gene is TRBJ1-1, the V gene TRBV7-6; no firm D call. The CDR3 consists of 11 residues. The V end lost 11 bases, the J end lost 1 base, and 8 bases lay between the germline ends. Per the germline V gene, CDR1 is SGHVS and CDR2 is FNYEAQ. DNA for the CDR3: TGTGCCCAACGGGGGAACACTGAAGCTTTCTTT. This sequence encodes CAQRGNTEAFF.

This chain uses TRBV19 with TRBJ2-3; D might be TRBD2 (5 bases). The V gene's germline CDR1 is LNHDA and CDR2 SQIVND (reference sequence). V shed 3 bases and J shed 1 base, with 14 bases lying between them. The CDR3 loop spans 16 amino acids. The CDR3 protein is CASSIFKGARTDTQYF. The CDR3 coding sequence is TGTGCCAGTAGTATTTTTAAGGGAGCTCGCACAGATACGCAGTATTTT.

V usage is TRBV29-1 and J usage is TRBJ1-1; TRBD1 matches 8 bases. The CDR3 is 15 residues long. CDR1 is SQVTM, CDR2 ANQGSEA, per germline. After removal of 6 bases from V and 5 bases from J, the junction contained 14 bases not matched to a gene. The CDR3 loop is CSVSQTGATGTEAFF. CDR3 bases: TGCAGCGTAAGTCAGACAGGGGCAACGGGGACTGAAGCTTTCTTT.

The chain joins TRBV7-2 to TRBJ1-2, with D maybe TRBD1 (5 bases). The V end was cut by 5 bases, the J end by 1 base, with 11 bases between. The CDR3 covers 14 residues. Looked up from germline, CDR1 is SGHTA and CDR2 is FQGNSA. The CDR3 loop reads CASSQGHNNYGYTF. CDR3 bases: TGTGCCAGCAGCCAAGGACACAATAACTATGGCTACACCTTC.

V gene TRBV7-2 combines with J gene TRBJ2-3; D may be TRBD2 (6 bases). The CDR3 loop spans 16 amino acids. V gave up 5 bases and J gave up 2 bases, with 17 bases separating them. Germline-derived CDR1 and CDR2 are SGHTA and FQGNSA. The CDR3 is CASSPSLALLTDTQYF. Here the CDR3 DNA reads TGTGCCAGCAGCCCCTCACTAGCCCTACTCACAGATACGCAGTATTTT. The full variable domain, rest sourced from reference TRBV7-2 and TRBJ2-3, is GAGVSQSPSNKVTEKGKDVELRCDPISGHTALYWYRQSLGQGLEFLIYFQGNSAPDKSGLPSDRFSAERTGGSVSTLTIQRTQQEDSAVYLCASSPSLALLTDTQYFGPGTRLTVL.

This sequence joins TRBV29-1 and TRBJ1-4, with no clear D. The ends were cut back, 6 bases at V and 6 bases at J, with 11 bases in the middle. The CDR3 sequence is 12 residues long. Germline V gives CDR1 SQVTM, CDR2 ANQGSEA. The CDR3 is CSVGDSDEKLFF. The CDR3 DNA is TGCAGCGTAGGAGATTCTGATGAAAAACTGTTTTTT. Full variable domain (missing parts from reference TRBV29-1 and TRBJ1-4): SAVISQKPSRDICQRGTSLTIQCQVDSQVTMMFWYRQQPGQSLTLIATANQGSEATYESGFVIDKFPISRPNLTFSTLTVSNMSPEDSSIYLCSVGDSDEKLFFGSGTQLSVL.

The V and J genes are TRBV7-2 and TRBJ2-1; D perhaps matches TRBD1 (6 bases). Germline V gives CDR1 SGHTA, CDR2 FQGNSA. V lost 5 bases and J 9 bases, leaving 17 bases between the germline ends. CDR3 length: 14 amino acids. Here the CDR3 reads CASSPGGPLIEQFF. CDR3 bases: TGTGCCAGCAGCCCTGGGGGCCCCTTGATTGAGCAGTTCTTC.

This clone has a single count. The chain employs TRBV12-1 and TRBJ2-2; TRBD1, the table's D call, was not compared with the DNA. TRBV12-1 constitutes a pseudogene. The CDR3 has 18 residues. CDR3 region: CASSSPLDSRQGTGELFF. DNA of the CDR3: TGTGCCAGCAGCTCCCCTCTTGATAGTCGACAGGGTACCGGGGAGCTGTTTTTT.

This clone was detected many times. V and J are TRBV5-1 and TRBJ1-2, with 9 bases fitting TRBD1. Germline loops: CDR1 SGHRS, CDR2 YFSETQ. CDR3 size: 15 residues. The trim removed 0 bases at V and 10 bases at J, leaving 10 bases unmatched. The CDR3 nucleotides read TGCGCCAGCAGCTTGGCCCTAGACAGGGGGTCCTCCTACACCTTC. Its protein product is CASSLALDRGSSYTF.

This chain uses TRBV5-4 with TRBJ1-1, with D perhaps matching TRBD1 (6 bases). Germline CDR1 SGHNT, CDR2 YYREEE (reference sequence). V was pared by 6 bases and J by 0 bases, with 15 bases between. The CDR3 covers 15 residues. CDR3 sequence (DNA): TGTGCCAGCACCCCATTCCGGGACATGAACACTGAAGCTTTCTTT. This codes for CASTPFRDMNTEAFF.

The chain joins TRBV24-1 to TRBJ2-1; D gene uncertain. The V end was cut by 2 bases, the J end by 5 bases, with 12 bases between. The CDR3 spans 15 residues. Germline V CDR1 and CDR2: KGHDR, SFDVKD. The chain's CDR3 is CATSDSTIGNNEQFF. In DNA form, the CDR3 reads TGTGCCACCAGTGATTCCACTATTGGAAACAATGAGCAGTTCTTC.

The V call is TRBV4-1, the J call TRBJ1-1; 7 nucleotides match TRBD1. The CDR3 totals 18 residues. J was trimmed by 10 bases and V by 1 base; bases with no gene match: 21. From germline, CDR1 is MGHRA and CDR2 YSYEKL. This CDR3 reads CASSQGVLRDSGSGGAFF. The CDR3, as DNA: TGCGCCAGCAGCCAAGGGGTTCTGCGGGACAGTGGCTCTGGGGGAGCTTTCTTT.

The genes are TRBV6-2 or TRBV6-3 and TRBJ2-1, with no clear D. From germline, CDR1 is MNHEY and CDR2 SVGEGT. The CDR3 covers 13 residues. V lost 2 bases and J 5 bases, leaving 7 bases between the germline ends. The CDR3 region has the DNA TGTGCCAGCAGTTACGTCCTACACAATGAGCAGTTCTTC. Translation: CASSYVLHNEQFF.